Below, one T cell receptor beta chain is given with its context. This clonotype was detected ten times or more. Its antigen is currently not known. No base quality information exists; no much larger clone differs at one position. Healthy controls were blood bank volunteers in Maryland, USA. For sorted-subset TCR libraries, 1 million sorted CD4+ or CD8+ T cells were used. Peripheral blood was subjected to Ficoll-Hypaque density gradient centrifugation to isolate PBMCs, which were then cryopreserved in liquid nitrogen. The study also sequenced paired sorted CD4+ and CD8+ subsets from healthy controls, HAM/TSP patients and MS patients. The data belong to a study of neurological immune-mediated disorders (dated by TCRdb to between 2018 and 2021). Notes on the research overall: Peripheral blood TCR-beta repertoires from HTLV-I-associated myelopathy (HAM/TSP) patients, multiple sclerosis patients and healthy controls were compared by UMI-based sequencing. The cohort included approximately 70 subjects: some 14 with HAM/TSP, some 35 with multiple sclerosis, and some 20 healthy controls. The 90 to 110 TCR-beta libraries included longitudinal samples, technical triplicates and paired sorted CD4+ and CD8+ T-cell subsets alongside PBMC samples.

cDNA synthesis used template-switch 5'RACE with a primer carrying a 10-nucleotide random unique molecular identifier tagging each TCR transcript. Every sequencing run covered 15-18 subjects and yielded more than 170 million TCR-beta sequences. The RNeasy kit was used to extract total RNA. The KAPA Real-time Library Amplification kit was used to amplify TCR-beta VDJ regions with primers for the TCR constant region and the 5'RACE anchor. Sample indexes and Illumina adaptors were added in a first PCR, and a second PCR then increased library yield. After Ampure bead purification, the TCR product of roughly 650 bp was size-selected on a 2% E-gel SizeSelection system. Library quality was checked on a Bioanalyzer, concentration was measured with Qubit, and libraries were quantified with the Kapa Library Quantification kit before pooling. Paired-end 2 x 150 bp sequencing of the libraries was performed on an Illumina HiSeq 2500. To increase sequence diversity, about 23-32% phiX was spiked into each library pool. The source study handled its data this way. Quality-filtered reads were processed with the UMI-based MiGEC pipeline, which removed over 75% of raw TCR sequences during error correction. VDJ genes were aligned to IMGT germline references, and each clonotype was defined by a unique CDR3 amino acid sequence together with V-J genes. VDJtools evaluated clonal expansion, Shannon diversity and CDR3 relatedness (CalcPairwiseDistances, ClusterSamples); CLCbio workbench built phylogenetic trees. Clones with at least 8 unique UMIs were defined as expanded, with this threshold being based on coefficient-of-variation modelling across technical triplicates. In TCRdb, the public reads were trimmed at Q25 with fastp and aligned with MiXCR, with productive beta chains retained. Every CDR3 protein is listed once, alongside the most common genes and DNA of its rows. These V and J calls rely on TCRdb rather than the paper's analysis. The sample includes more than 30,000 distinct CDR3 sequences, with more than 4% observed a single time. The top ten constitute 20% to 25% of the sample.

Overall study outcomes, separate from this receptor: TCR clonal expansion was greatest in HAM/TSP patients and smallest in MS patients, who ranked below even healthy controls. Across subjects, expanded clones never shared an identical CDR3 amino acid sequence, which suggests that the TCR-beta repertoires in every group were private.

The sequence derives from a woman in her 40s in good health. Sequenced material: CD4+ T cells from blood.

CDR3 loop: CASSPGDRGNTEAFF. The DNA sequence is given as TGCGCCAGCAGCCCGGGGGACAGGGGTAACACTGAAGCTTTCTTT. This receptor chain uses TRBV5-1 and TRBJ1-1, with 10 middle bases fitting TRBD1. Based on the germline V gene, the CDR1 and CDR2 sequences are SGHRS and YFSETQ. The V end gives up 4 bases and the J end 2 bases, leaving 5 bases in the junction not matched to a gene. Taken from cysteine to phenylalanine, the CDR3 has 15 residues. The sequence is cut down to CDR3 DNA, 45 bases in frame from base 1.